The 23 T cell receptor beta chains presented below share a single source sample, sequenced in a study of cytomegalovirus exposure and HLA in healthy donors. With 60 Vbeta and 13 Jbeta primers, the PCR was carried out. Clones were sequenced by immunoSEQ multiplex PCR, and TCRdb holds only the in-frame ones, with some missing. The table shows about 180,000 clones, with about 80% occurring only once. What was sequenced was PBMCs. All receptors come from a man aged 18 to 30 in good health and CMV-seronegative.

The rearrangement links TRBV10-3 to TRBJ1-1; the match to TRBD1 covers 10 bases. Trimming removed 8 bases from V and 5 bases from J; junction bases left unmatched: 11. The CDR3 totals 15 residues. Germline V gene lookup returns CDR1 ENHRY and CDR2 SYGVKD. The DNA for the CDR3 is TGTGCCATCGGGGCGACAGGGGGCAGGTGGACTGAAGCTTTCTTT. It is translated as CAIGATGGRWTEAFF.

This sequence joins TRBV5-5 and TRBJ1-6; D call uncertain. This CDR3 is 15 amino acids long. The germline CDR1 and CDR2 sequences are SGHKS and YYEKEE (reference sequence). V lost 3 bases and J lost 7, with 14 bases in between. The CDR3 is CASSSGPLINSPLHF. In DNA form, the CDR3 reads TGTGCCAGCAGCTCGGGTCCTTTAATCAATTCACCCCTCCACTTT. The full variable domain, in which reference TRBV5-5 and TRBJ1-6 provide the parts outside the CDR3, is DAGVTQSPTHLIKTRGQQVTLRCSPISGHKSVSWYQQVLGQGPQFIFQYYEKEERGRGNFPDRFSARQFPNYSSELNVNALLLGDSALYLCASSSGPLINSPLHFGNGTRLTVT.

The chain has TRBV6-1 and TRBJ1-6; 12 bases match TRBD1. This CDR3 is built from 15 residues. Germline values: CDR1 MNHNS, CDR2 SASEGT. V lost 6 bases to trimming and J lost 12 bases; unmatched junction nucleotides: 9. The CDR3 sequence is CASSAGQGASGPLHF. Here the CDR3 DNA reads TGTGCCAGCAGCGCGGGACAGGGGGCATCAGGACCCCTCCACTTT.

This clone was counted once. This CDR3 reads CASSLGWAGQGSQPQHF. In DNA form, the CDR3 reads TGTGCCAGCAGCTTGGGTTGGGCGGGACAGGGGTCCCAGCCCCAGCATTTT. This chain uses TRBV7-6 with TRBJ1-5, with TRBD1 identical over 10 bases. Trimming cost V 3 bases and J 7 bases; bases outside gene matches: 12. The V gene's germline CDR1 is SGHVS and CDR2 FNYEAQ. The CDR3 totals 17 residues.

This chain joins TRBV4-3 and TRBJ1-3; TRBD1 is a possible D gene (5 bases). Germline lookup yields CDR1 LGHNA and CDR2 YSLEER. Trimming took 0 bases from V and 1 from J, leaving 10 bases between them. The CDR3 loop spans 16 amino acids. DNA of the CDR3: TGCGCCAGCAGCCAAGAAGTTGCAGGGTCTGGAAACACCATATATTTT. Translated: CASSQEVAGSGNTIYF.

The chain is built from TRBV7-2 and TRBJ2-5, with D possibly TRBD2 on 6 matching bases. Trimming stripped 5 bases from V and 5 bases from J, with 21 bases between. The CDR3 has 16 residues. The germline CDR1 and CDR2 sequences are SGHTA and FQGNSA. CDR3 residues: CASSRHGGGGAETQYF. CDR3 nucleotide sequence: TGTGCCAGCAGCCGACACGGGGGTGGTGGCGCGGAGACCCAGTACTTC.

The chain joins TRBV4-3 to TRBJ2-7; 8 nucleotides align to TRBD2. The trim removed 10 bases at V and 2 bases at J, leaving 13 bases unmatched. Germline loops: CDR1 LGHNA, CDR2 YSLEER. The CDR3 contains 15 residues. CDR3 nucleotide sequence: TGCGCCACCAAAACGGACGGGGGGGACACCTACGAGCAGTACTTC. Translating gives CATKTDGGDTYEQYF.

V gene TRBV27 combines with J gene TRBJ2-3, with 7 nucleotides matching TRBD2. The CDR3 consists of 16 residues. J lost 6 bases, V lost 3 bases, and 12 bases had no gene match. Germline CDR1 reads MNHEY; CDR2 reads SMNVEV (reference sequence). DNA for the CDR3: TGTGCCAGCAGTTTGGGGGGGGAGGGGCTGGGGGATACGCAGTATTTT. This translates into CASSLGGEGLGDTQYF.

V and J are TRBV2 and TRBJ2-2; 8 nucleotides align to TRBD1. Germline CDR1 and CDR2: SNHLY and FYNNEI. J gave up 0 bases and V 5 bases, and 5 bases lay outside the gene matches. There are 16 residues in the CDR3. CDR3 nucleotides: TGTGCCAGCAGTAGGACAGGGCTCTCGAACACCGGGGAGCTGTTTTTT. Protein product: CASSRTGLSNTGELFF.

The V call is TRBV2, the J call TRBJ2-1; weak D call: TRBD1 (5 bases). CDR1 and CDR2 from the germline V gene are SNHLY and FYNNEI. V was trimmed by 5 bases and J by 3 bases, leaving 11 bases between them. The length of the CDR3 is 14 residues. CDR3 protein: CASSQGIDYNEQFF. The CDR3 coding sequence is TGTGCCAGCAGTCAGGGAATCGACTACAATGAGCAGTTCTTC.

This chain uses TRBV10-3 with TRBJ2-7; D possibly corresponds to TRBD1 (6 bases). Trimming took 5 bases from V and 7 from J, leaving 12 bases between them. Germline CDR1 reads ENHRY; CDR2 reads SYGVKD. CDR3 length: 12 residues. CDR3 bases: TGTGCCATCAGTTTACTCCAGGGGGAGCAGTACTTC. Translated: CAISLLQGEQYF.

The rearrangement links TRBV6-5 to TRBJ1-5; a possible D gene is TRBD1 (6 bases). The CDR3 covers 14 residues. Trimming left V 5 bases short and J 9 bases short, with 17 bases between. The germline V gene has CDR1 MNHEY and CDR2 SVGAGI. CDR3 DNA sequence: TGTGCCAGCAGTCAGAACAGGGATCCGGTGCCCCAGCATTTT. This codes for CASSQNRDPVPQHF.

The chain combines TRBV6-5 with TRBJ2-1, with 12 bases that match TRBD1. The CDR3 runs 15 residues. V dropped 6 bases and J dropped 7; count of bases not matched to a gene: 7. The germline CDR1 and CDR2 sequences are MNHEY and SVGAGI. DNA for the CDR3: TGTGCCAGCAGCGCCGGGACAGGGGGCTCTAATGAGCAGTTCTTC. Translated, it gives CASSAGTGGSNEQFF.

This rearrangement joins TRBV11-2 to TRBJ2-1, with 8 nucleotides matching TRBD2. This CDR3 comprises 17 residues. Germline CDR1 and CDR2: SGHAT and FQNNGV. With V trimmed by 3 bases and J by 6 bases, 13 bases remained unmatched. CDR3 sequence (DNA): TGTGCCAGCAGCTTCGGGCCCCCCAGCGGGGGCGGCAATGAGCAGTTCTTC. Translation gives CASSFGPPSGGGNEQFF.

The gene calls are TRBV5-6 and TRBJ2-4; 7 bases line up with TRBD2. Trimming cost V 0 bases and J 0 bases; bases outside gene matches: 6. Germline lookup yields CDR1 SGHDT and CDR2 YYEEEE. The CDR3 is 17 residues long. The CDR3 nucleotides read TGTGCCAGCAGCTTGGCGGGGCTAGCGGTAGCCAAAAACATTCAGTACTTC. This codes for CASSLAGLAVAKNIQYF.

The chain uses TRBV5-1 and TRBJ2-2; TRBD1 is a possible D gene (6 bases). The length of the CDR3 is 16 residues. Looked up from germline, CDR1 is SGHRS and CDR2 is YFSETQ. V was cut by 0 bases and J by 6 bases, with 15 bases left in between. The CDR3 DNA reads TGCGCCAGCAGCTTGGAAGGGGGTTTGCTCGCCGGGGAGCTGTTTTTT. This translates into CASSLEGGLLAGELFF.

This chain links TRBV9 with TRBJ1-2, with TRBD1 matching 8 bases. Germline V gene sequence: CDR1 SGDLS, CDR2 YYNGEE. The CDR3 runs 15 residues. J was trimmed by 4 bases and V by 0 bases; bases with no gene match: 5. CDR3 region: CASSVGSGGGYGYTF. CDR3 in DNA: TGTGCCAGCAGCGTAGGGTCAGGGGGCGGCTATGGCTACACCTTC. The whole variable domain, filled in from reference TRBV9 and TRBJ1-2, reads DSGVTQTPKHLITATGQRVTLRCSPRSGDLSVYWYQQSLDQGLQFLIQYYNGEERAKGNILERFSAQQFPDLHSELNLSSLELGDSALYFCASSVGSGGGYGYTFGSGTRLTVV.

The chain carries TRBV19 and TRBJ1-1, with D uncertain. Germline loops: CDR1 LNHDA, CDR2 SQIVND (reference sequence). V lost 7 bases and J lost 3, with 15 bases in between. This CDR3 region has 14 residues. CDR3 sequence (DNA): TGTGCCAGTATCCCTCGGGTGGATCACACTGAAGCTTTCTTT. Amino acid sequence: CASIPRVDHTEAFF.

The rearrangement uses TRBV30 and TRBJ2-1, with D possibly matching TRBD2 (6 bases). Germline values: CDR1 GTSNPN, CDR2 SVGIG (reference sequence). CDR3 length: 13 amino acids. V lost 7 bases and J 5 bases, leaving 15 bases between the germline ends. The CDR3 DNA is TGTGCCTTGGGGGGAATAGCTAACAATGAGCAGTTCTTC. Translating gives CALGGIANNEQFF. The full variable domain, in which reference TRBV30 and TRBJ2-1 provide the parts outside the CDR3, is SQTIHQWPATLVQPVGSPLSLECTVEGTSNPNLYWYRQAAGRGLQLLFYSVGIGQISSEVPQNLSASRPQDRQFILSSKKLLLSDSGFYLCALGGIANNEQFFGPGTRLTVL.

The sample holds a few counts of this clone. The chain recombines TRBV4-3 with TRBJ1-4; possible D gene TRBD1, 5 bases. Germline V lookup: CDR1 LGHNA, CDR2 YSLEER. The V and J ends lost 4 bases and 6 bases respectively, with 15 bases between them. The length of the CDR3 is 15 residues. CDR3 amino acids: CASSPGEGMDEKLFF. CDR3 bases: TGCGCCAGCAGCCCGGGAGAGGGGATGGATGAAAAACTGTTTTTT.

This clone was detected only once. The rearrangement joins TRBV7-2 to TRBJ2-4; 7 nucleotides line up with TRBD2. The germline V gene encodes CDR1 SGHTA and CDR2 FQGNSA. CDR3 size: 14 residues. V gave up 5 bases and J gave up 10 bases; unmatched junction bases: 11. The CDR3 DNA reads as TGTGCCAGCAGCCCCGGACTAGGGCGTAGGATTCAGTACTTC. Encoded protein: CASSPGLGRRIQYF. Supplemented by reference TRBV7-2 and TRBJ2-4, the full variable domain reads GAGVSQSPSNKVTEKGKDVELRCDPISGHTALYWYRQSLGQGLEFLIYFQGNSAPDKSGLPSDRFSAERTGGSVSTLTIQRTQQEDSAVYLCASSPGLGRRIQYFGAGTRLSVL.

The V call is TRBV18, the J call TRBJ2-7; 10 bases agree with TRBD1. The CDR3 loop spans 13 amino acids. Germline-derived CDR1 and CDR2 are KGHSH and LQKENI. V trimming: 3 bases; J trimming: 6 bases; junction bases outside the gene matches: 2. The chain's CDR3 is CASSPRTGGEQYF. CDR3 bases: TGTGCCAGCTCACCGAGGACAGGGGGCGAGCAGTACTTC.

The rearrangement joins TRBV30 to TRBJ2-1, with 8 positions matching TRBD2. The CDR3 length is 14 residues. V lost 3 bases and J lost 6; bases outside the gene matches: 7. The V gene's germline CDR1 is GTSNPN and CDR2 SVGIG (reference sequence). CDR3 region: CAWSDGLALNEQFF. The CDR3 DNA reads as TGTGCCTGGAGCGACGGACTAGCACTCAATGAGCAGTTCTTC.